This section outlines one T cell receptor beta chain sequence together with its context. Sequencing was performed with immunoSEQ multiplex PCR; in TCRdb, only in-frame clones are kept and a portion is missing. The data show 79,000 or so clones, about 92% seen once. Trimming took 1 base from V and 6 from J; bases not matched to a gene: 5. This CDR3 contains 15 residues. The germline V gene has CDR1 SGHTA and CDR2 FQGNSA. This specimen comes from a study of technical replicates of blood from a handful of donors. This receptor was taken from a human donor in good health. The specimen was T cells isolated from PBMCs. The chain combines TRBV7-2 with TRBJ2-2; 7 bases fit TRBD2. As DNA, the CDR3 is TGTGCCAGCAGCTTAGACTCGGGGGGACCCGGGGAGCTGTTTTTT. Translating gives CASSLDSGGPGELFF.